This entry is about one T cell receptor (beta chain). Its antigen is not known. The source of the sample is a study of Ad26.COV2.S vaccination and SARS-CoV-2 variants. As for the study in general: In the study, Ad26.COV2.S was injected intramuscularly once, or twice 56 days apart.

Assay: immunoSEQ multiplex PCR; the TCRdb copy retains only in-frame clones and omits some. Here the sample spans 440,000 or so clones, roughly nine tenths being singletons. Study outcomes and limitations: Total T cell responses, in the TCR breadth and depth analyses, may have been underestimated.

Documented treatment: about 20 received Ad26.COV2.S at low or high dose, single or two shots; 5 received placebo; per-sample allocation not given. Sampling occurred on day 63 after the first vaccine or placebo injection. Aged 18-55 years, donor was enrolled in Boston in the early 2020s. Expressing Wuhan-strain SARS-CoV-2 spike, an Ad26 vector served as the vaccine. This clonotype was obtained from a person aged 18 to 59 who received the Ad26.COV2.S COVID-19 vaccine or a placebo. The sequencing here drew on peripheral blood, taken in a trial of Ad26.COV2.S vaccine versus placebo.

The CDR3 region has the DNA TGCGCCAGCAGCTTGCGGGTCGGCACCGGGGAGCTGTTTTTT. It yields the protein CASSLRVGTGELFF. This sequence joins TRBV5-1 and TRBJ2-2; D gene ambiguous. The CDR3 runs to 14 residues. The V gene's germline CDR1 is SGHRS and CDR2 YFSETQ. The ends were cut back, 1 base at V and 4 bases at J, with 8 bases in the middle.